These 27 T cell receptor beta chains share one sample of origin, sequenced in a study of shared clonotypes between healthy human individuals. Libraries were prepared by immunoSEQ multiplex PCR; TCRdb keeps only in-frame clonotypes and omits some of them. The profile covers hundreds of thousands of clones, with approximately 96% appearing a single time and 0.11% taken by the ten largest. The naive CD8 population came from CD45RO-negative cells selected for CCR7, without terminally differentiated effector memory CD45RA+ cells. The sample consisted of naive CD8+ T cells sorted from blood. Every receptor here comes from a woman in her 30s in good health.

V is TRBV5-8 and J is TRBJ1-2; D ambiguous. There are 10 residues in the CDR3. Per the germline V gene, CDR1 is SGHTS and CDR2 is YDEGEE. With 0 bases removed from V and 12 bases from J, the gap between germline ends came to 6 bases. For the CDR3, the DNA is TGTGCCAGCAGCTTGGGGGCAAACACCTTC. Its translation: CASSLGANTF.

The CDR3 DNA sequence: TGTGCCAGCAGTTTGGGTTGGAGCTACGAGCAGTACTTC. As protein: CASSLGWSYEQYF. The chain combines TRBV28 with TRBJ2-7; D uncertain. V was cut by 3 bases and J by 3 bases, with 9 bases left in between. The CDR3 runs to 13 residues. Germline CDR1 MDHEN, CDR2 SYDVKM.

V gene TRBV2 combines with J gene TRBJ1-5, with D uncertain. Trimming left V 3 bases short and J 3 bases short, with 6 bases between. CDR1 SNHLY and CDR2 FYNNEI come from the germline V gene. CDR3 length: 13 residues. The DNA for the CDR3 is TGTGCCAGCAGTGACGGACTCAATCAGCCCCAGCATTTT. This encodes CASSDGLNQPQHF.

The chain uses TRBV28 and TRBJ2-5, with D possibly matching TRBD1 (6 bases). The DNA matches TRBJ2-7 better at its end, which makes the J call doubtful. CDR3 length: 15 amino acids. CDR1 and CDR2 from the germline V gene are MDHEN and SYDVKM. The CDR3, as DNA: TGTGCCAGCAGCCTGACAGGTGAGAGCTCCTACGAGCAGTACTTC. Translated: CASSLTGESSYEQYF.

This rearrangement joins TRBV7-9 to TRBJ1-2; no firm D call. The CDR3 is 13 residues long. Germline V lookup: CDR1 SEHNR, CDR2 FQNEAQ (reference sequence). The V end lost 3 bases, the J end lost 1 base, and 6 bases lay between the germline ends. The CDR3 here is CASSLEGNYGYTF. CDR3 nucleotides: TGTGCCAGCAGCTTGGAGGGTAACTATGGCTACACCTTC.

V gene TRBV27 combines with J gene TRBJ2-1, with D uncertain. V was clipped by 5 bases and J by 0 bases, with 8 bases between them. Germline values: CDR1 MNHEY, CDR2 SMNVEV (reference sequence). This CDR3 is built from 14 residues. CDR3 amino acids: CASSVGNSYNEQFF. CDR3 coding DNA: TGTGCCAGCAGTGTAGGTAACTCCTACAATGAGCAGTTCTTC.

The chain couples TRBV7-8 to TRBJ2-7; 7 positions agree with TRBD1. There are 14 residues in the CDR3. The V gene end was trimmed by 4 bases and the J gene end by 2 bases; junction bases not matched to a gene: 5. Germline V gene data show CDR1 as SGHVS and CDR2 as FQNEAQ. The CDR3 loop is CASSSGGTAYEQYF. In nucleotides, the CDR3 is TGTGCCAGCAGCTCAGGGGGTACCGCCTACGAGCAGTACTTC.

This clone showed up just once. The V call is TRBV14, the J call TRBJ1-5; D is undetermined. Per the germline V gene, CDR1 is SGHDN and CDR2 is FVKESK. The CDR3 has 14 amino acids. V gave up 1 base and J gave up 8 bases, with 12 bases separating them. CDR3 region: CASSQGPGREPQHF. The CDR3 DNA is TGTGCCAGCAGCCAAGGGCCAGGAAGAGAGCCCCAGCATTTT.

A single count supports this clone. This may stem from a read error, because a much larger clone lies one nucleotide away. The gene calls are TRBV13 and TRBJ2-7; D not resolved. The CDR3 has 11 residues. Germline V gene sequence: CDR1 PRHDT, CDR2 FYEKMQ (reference sequence). V was trimmed by 0 bases and J by 6 bases, leaving 3 bases between them. The CDR3: CASSLGFEQYF. DNA for the CDR3: TGTGCCAGCAGCTTAGGCTTCGAGCAGTACTTC.

The gene calls are TRBV27 and TRBJ1-1, with unresolved D. Between the trimmed V and J ends, which lost 3 bases and 10 bases, there was a span of 9 bases. This CDR3 spans 11 amino acids. Germline V gene data show CDR1 as MNHEY and CDR2 as SMNVEV (reference sequence). The CDR3 DNA follows: TGTGCCAGCAGTTTCATGGGCGTAGCTTTCTTT. Protein product: CASSFMGVAFF.

The V call is TRBV27, the J call TRBJ2-5; D remains ambiguous. The DNA matches TRBJ2-7 better at its end, which makes the J call doubtful. This CDR3 is 11 amino acids long. CDR1 MNHEY and CDR2 SMNVEV come from the germline V gene (reference sequence). This chain's CDR3 is CASGFGYEQYF. In DNA form, the CDR3 reads TGTGCCAGCGGGTTTGGCTACGAGCAGTACTTC.

The chain is built from TRBV27 and TRBJ1-1, with a tentative D call TRBD1 (5 bases). Trimming cost V 9 bases and J 7 bases, with 12 bases left between them. The CDR3 loop spans 11 amino acids. The germline gives CDR1 MNHEY, CDR2 SMNVEV (reference sequence). The CDR3 coding sequence is TGTGCCAGTAGGTGGGGGAATGAAGCTTTCTTT. It translates to CASRWGNEAFF.

The V and J genes are TRBV5-6 and TRBJ2-5; D unclear. CDR3 length: 14 amino acids. Trimming pared 3 bases from V and 0 bases from J, leaving 9 bases between. Germline-derived CDR1 and CDR2 are SGHDT and YYEEEE. In nucleotides, the CDR3 is TGTGCCAGCAGCTCGACTGGGTACCAAGAGACCCAGTACTTC. Its protein product is CASSSTGYQETQYF. The full variable domain, in which reference TRBV5-6 and TRBJ2-5 provide the parts outside the CDR3, is DAGVTQSPTHLIKTRGQQVTLRCSPKSGHDTVSWYQQALGQGPQFIFQYYEEEERQRGNFPDRFSGHQFPNYSSELNVNALLLGDSALYLCASSSTGYQETQYFGPGTRLLVL.

This clone was seen once. This chain connects TRBV5-1 to TRBJ1-5, with D perhaps matching TRBD1 (5 bases). Germline lookup yields CDR1 SGHRS and CDR2 YFSETQ. Deletions cut 2 bases from V and 1 base from J, with 19 bases between. CDR3 length: 18 residues. CDR3 coding DNA: TGCGCCAGCAGCTTCGCGCCAGGGAGCCCCCAAAGCAATCAGCCCCAGCATTTT. Translation: CASSFAPGSPQSNQPQHF.

V gene TRBV2 combines with J gene TRBJ2-7; the D is unclear. The CDR3 spans 16 residues. V shed 7 bases and J shed 4 bases, with 23 bases lying between them. Germline V gene data show CDR1 as SNHLY and CDR2 as FYNNEI. The CDR3 reads CASTGALNPRLYEQYF. The CDR3 DNA sequence: TGTGCCAGCACCGGTGCGCTCAACCCGCGCCTATACGAGCAGTACTTC.

The J gene is TRBJ2-1, the V gene TRBV28; no definite D call. The germline V gene has CDR1 MDHEN and CDR2 SYDVKM. This CDR3 comprises 17 residues. V lost 5 bases and J lost 4, with 21 bases in between. CDR3 sequence reads: CASSGVKDPRRYNEQFF. In DNA form, the CDR3 reads TGTGCCAGCAGTGGGGTTAAGGACCCACGACGGTACAATGAGCAGTTCTTC.

The gene calls are TRBV14 and TRBJ1-1; D call uncertain. Looked up from germline, CDR1 is SGHDN and CDR2 is FVKESK. CDR3 length: 14 residues. V gave up 2 bases and J gave up 0 bases, with 7 bases separating them. CDR3 loop: CASSQWGMNTEAFF. CDR3 coding DNA: TGTGCCAGCAGCCAATGGGGAATGAACACTGAAGCTTTCTTT.

The J gene is TRBJ2-7, the V gene TRBV6-1, with D hard to call. Trimming shortened V by 6 bases and J by 3 bases, and 18 bases separated the two germline ends. CDR1 and CDR2 from the germline V gene are MNHNS and SASEGT. This CDR3 is 15 amino acids long. The DNA of the CDR3 is TGTGCCAGCAGCTTTAGTGTAGGGTTAAACTACGAGCAGTACTTC. Translating it yields CASSFSVGLNYEQYF.

The count of this clone is one. The V and J genes are TRBV5-4 and TRBJ2-1, with a possible D match to TRBD1 (5 bases). This CDR3 is built from 12 residues. The germline CDR1 and CDR2 sequences are SGHNT and YYREEE (reference sequence). The germline V and J ends were trimmed by 4 bases and 7 bases, with 9 bases remaining between them. CDR3 coding DNA: TGTGCCAGCAGCGCTCAGGGTAATGAGCAGTTCTTC. Translation gives CASSAQGNEQFF.

The chain uses TRBV4-1 and TRBJ2-2, with 11 bases fitting TRBD2. The germline gives CDR1 MGHRA, CDR2 YSYEKL. The V gene end was trimmed by 3 bases and the J gene end by 7 bases; junction bases not matched to a gene: 7. The CDR3 spans 16 residues. The CDR3 protein is CASSHLLAGDVGELFF. The DNA of the CDR3 is TGCGCCAGCAGCCACCTACTAGCGGGAGATGTCGGGGAGCTGTTTTTT.

The chain uses TRBV5-1 and TRBJ1-1, with TRBD1 identical over 10 bases. The CDR3 sequence is 16 residues long. V shed 3 bases, J shed 8 bases, and the junction held 13 bases outside the gene matches. Germline CDR1 is SGHRS and CDR2 is YFSETQ. CDR3 bases: TGCGCCAGCAGCTCACGGACAGGGGGTCACCAAAACGAAGCTTTCTTT. Translation gives CASSSRTGGHQNEAFF.

The chain combines TRBV28 with TRBJ2-5; D remains ambiguous. Germline V gene lookup returns CDR1 MDHEN and CDR2 SYDVKM. The V gene lost 6 bases and the J gene lost 3 bases, with 8 bases spanning the gap. This CDR3 has 12 residues. The DNA of the CDR3 is TGTGCCAGCAGCTCCTCGGAAGAGACCCAGTACTTC. Translating gives CASSSSEETQYF.

This clone was picked up one time. The gene calls are TRBV2 and TRBJ2-5, with 12 bases that match TRBD2. The end of the DNA aligns better with TRBJ2-7, so the J call may be wrong. This CDR3 is 17 amino acids long. The germline CDR1 and CDR2 sequences are SNHLY and FYNNEI. The CDR3 is CASSEALPASGGVEQYF. CDR3 nucleotides: TGTGCCAGCAGTGAAGCGCTTCCGGCTAGCGGGGGGGTCGAGCAGTACTTC.

The DNA of the CDR3 is TGTGCCAGCTCACCATCGAAGGGTTCTGGGGCCAACGTCCTGACTTTC. This encodes CASSPSKGSGANVLTF. The V gene is TRBV18, the J gene TRBJ2-6; D unclear. V gave up 2 bases and J gave up 1 base, with 9 bases separating them. Per the germline V gene, CDR1 is KGHSH and CDR2 is LQKENI. The CDR3 spans 16 residues.

The chain employs TRBV5-6 and TRBJ2-2, with D perhaps matching TRBD1 (5 bases). Trimming took 1 base from V and 6 from J, leaving 10 bases between them. The CDR3 sequence is 14 residues long. The germline CDR1 and CDR2 sequences are SGHDT and YYEEEE. CDR3 loop: CASSLRGGSGELFF. The CDR3 coding sequence is TGTGCCAGCAGCTTGAGGGGCGGATCCGGGGAGCTGTTTTTT.

This chain joins TRBV27 and TRBJ2-1; 9 nucleotides line up with TRBD1. There are 15 residues in the CDR3. The V and J ends lost 3 bases and 1 base, in that order; junction bases with no gene match: 1. Germline CDR1 reads MNHEY; CDR2 reads SMNVEV (reference sequence). This CDR3 is CASSFGQGSYNEQFF. In nucleotides, the CDR3 is TGTGCCAGCAGTTTCGGACAGGGGTCCTACAATGAGCAGTTCTTC.

The rearrangement joins TRBV4-3 to TRBJ2-7; 7 nucleotides line up with TRBD2. The V segment lost 4 bases and the J segment 0 bases; nucleotides outside the gene matches: 3. Germline V lookup: CDR1 LGHNA, CDR2 YSLEER. The CDR3 runs 14 residues. The DNA of the CDR3 is TGCGCCAGCAGCCTCACGGGGGGCTCCTACGAGCAGTACTTC. Translated, it gives CASSLTGGSYEQYF.